One and the same sample provided the 9 T cell receptor beta chains below, sequenced in a study of human T cells and chemical hapten exposure. TCRdb re-derived calls from the RACE reads in MiXCR, one entry per CDR3 protein. Of about 42,000 distinct CDR3 sequences listed, around 8.9% are singletons. Time point of the sample: patch test 2, 6 weeks after DPC sensitization. Treatment specified: therapeutic diphenylcyclopropenone sensitization with weekly scalp DPC. The starting material was whole blood, obtained in connection with sensitization to the hapten diphenylcyclopropenone (DPC). Every receptor here comes from a woman aged 40 to 55 with alopecia areata. Some clones in this sample may be carry-over from other donors' samples.

This clonotype has ten or more counts. The chain employs TRBV28 and TRBJ2-5, with TRBD2 as a possible D gene (5 bases). The CDR3 runs 15 residues. Between the trimmed V and J ends, which lost 2 bases and 1 base, there was a span of 11 bases. Germline CDR1 and CDR2: MDHEN and SYDVKM. CDR3 residues: CASSLDGGFQETQYF. The CDR3 coding sequence is TGTGCCAGCAGTTTAGATGGAGGCTTCCAAGAGACCCAGTACTTC. The variable domain in full, with the rest retrieved from reference TRBV28 and TRBJ2-5, is DVKVTQSSRYLVKRTGEKVFLECVQDMDHENMFWYRQDPGLGLRLIYFSYDVKMKEKGDIPEGYSVSREKKERFSLILESASTNQTSMYLCASSLDGGFQETQYFGPGTRLLVL.

The table lists this clonotype with many counts. The V call is TRBV24-1, the J call TRBJ2-2; maybe TRBD1 (6 bases). V dropped 4 bases and J dropped 1 base, with 15 bases sitting between them. The CDR3 spans 17 residues. CDR1 and CDR2 (germline): KGHDR, SFDVKD. CDR3 protein: CATSDQRRTVNTGELFF. The CDR3, as DNA: TGTGCCACCAGTGACCAACGCAGGACAGTGAACACCGGGGAGCTGTTTTTT.

The sample holds many counts of this clonotype. J is TRBJ1-2 and V is TRBV20-1, with 7 bases that match TRBD1. Germline trimming cut 3 bases from V and 5 bases from J; bases unmatched to any gene: 9. The CDR3 covers 14 residues. CDR1 and CDR2 (germline): DFQATT, SNEGSKA (reference sequence). CDR3 DNA: TGCAGTGCTAGTTCGCGACAGGGACCATATGGCTACACCTTC. The encoded protein is CSASSRQGPYGYTF.

This clonotype was recorded many times. The DNA for the CDR3 is TGTGCCAGCAGCGACGGACTAGAAAGCACAGATACGCAGTATTTT. Protein: CASSDGLESTDTQYF. This chain links TRBV6-2 or TRBV6-3 with TRBJ2-3; 7 nucleotides agree with TRBD2. Losses at the gene ends were 6 bases for V and 0 bases for J; bases not matched to a gene: 6. The CDR3 length is 15 residues. CDR1 and CDR2 (germline): MNHEY, SVGEGT.

This clonotype was seen ten or more times. This sequence joins TRBV5-1 and TRBJ1-2, with 7 bases fitting TRBD1. This CDR3 comprises 15 residues. Germline CDR1 and CDR2: SGHRS and YFSETQ. J was trimmed by 5 bases and V by 1 base; bases with no gene match: 8. CDR3 amino acids: CASSLSPAGGYGYTF. The CDR3 DNA follows: TGCGCCAGCAGCTTGTCCCCCGCAGGGGGGTATGGCTACACCTTC.

This clonotype was counted only a few times. The V call is TRBV9, the J call TRBJ2-1, with D perhaps TRBD1 or TRBD2 (5 bases each). V was pared by 6 bases and J by 0 bases, with 16 bases between. The CDR3 sequence is 16 residues long. Germline V gene lookup returns CDR1 SGDLS and CDR2 YYNGEE. CDR3 coding DNA: TGTGCCAGCACCGCATTGGGGGTCAGCTCCTACAATGAGCAGTTCTTC. Its translation: CASTALGVSSYNEQFF.

Ten or more counts support this clonotype. The genes are TRBV7-2 and TRBJ2-3; no firm D call. Germline V gene sequence: CDR1 SGHTA, CDR2 FQGNSA. The CDR3 loop spans 12 amino acids. Trimming left V 1 base short and J 6 bases short, with 5 bases between. In nucleotides, the CDR3 is TGTGCCAGCAGCTTAGGAAGGGATACGCAGTATTTT. Amino acids: CASSLGRDTQYF.

This clonotype has ten or more counts. The chain couples TRBV4-1 to TRBJ1-3; D is unresolved. V shed 3 bases and J shed 0 bases, with 9 bases lying between them. The CDR3 length is 15 residues. CDR1 and CDR2 from the germline V gene are MGHRA and YSYEKL. CDR3 region: CASSHSGLSGNTIYF. CDR3 sequence (DNA): TGCGCCAGCAGCCACTCGGGCCTCTCTGGAAACACCATATATTTT.

A remark on this clonotype: A much larger clone lies a single base off, so this may be a read error. The genes are TRBV7-8 and TRBJ1-1; 7 bases are shared with TRBD1. The CDR3 has 15 residues. Germline assignment: CDR1 SGHVS and CDR2 FQNEAQ. The CDR3 loop reads CARSLADRANTEAFF. The DNA of the CDR3 is TGTGCCAGGAGCTTAGCCGACAGGGCGAACACTGAAGCTTTCTTT.